The clone carrying this TCR beta chain was observed a few times. No antigen is known for it. This sample stems from a study of T cells in Graves' hyperthyroidism and ophthalmopathy. Overall study findings and caveats: Clonotypes that were expanded in thyroid above 0.001 mostly appeared in blood too.

With a duration under 2 months, the hyperthyroidism was newly diagnosed in patients aged 18 to 65. The authors took PBMCs from roughly 10 ml fresh peripheral blood. Amplified TCR beta CDR3 regions derived from RNA transcripts. The HTBI primer set was used in a first-round RT-PCR of the TCR CDR3. TCRdb independently ran MiXCR on the multiplex PCR reads; one entry per CDR3 protein. The sample contains a few hundred thousand distinct CDR3 sequences, less than 25% of which appear only once. CDR3 length: 17 residues. From germline, CDR1 is MDHEN and CDR2 SYDVKM. V shed 6 bases, J shed 5 bases, and the junction held 15 bases outside the gene matches.

V and J are TRBV28 and TRBJ2-2, with 7 bases lining up with TRBD1. This TCR derives from a young man with Graves' hyperthyroidism. The specimen sequenced was blood. Here the CDR3 DNA reads TGTGCCAGCAGGTTAGAGGATCTCACAGGGGAGACCGGGGAGCTGTTTTTT. Its translation is CASRLEDLTGETGELFF.